The clone carrying this T cell receptor (beta chain) appeared a single time. Its target is unknown. Thymus pieces cut out during corrective heart surgery were the tissue that was used. Corrective surgery for congenital heart defects was being performed on the healthy Finnish infants who were the donors. The data were obtained in a study of human thymus T cells. Study-level findings and limits: Related work found strong thymic repertoire overlap between unrelated individuals.

The CDR3 consists of 14 residues. Per the germline V gene, CDR1 is SGHNT and CDR2 is YENEEA. The germline V and J ends were trimmed by 7 bases and 0 bases, with 13 bases remaining between them. This table comes from immunoSEQ multiplex PCR, and its TCRdb copy is limited to in-frame clones, with some not included. The sample has roughly 130,000 clones, 90% to 95% seen once. Sequenced material: thymus tissue. The receptor was derived from a boy under two years old with a congenital heart defect but otherwise immunologically healthy. This sequence joins TRBV11-3 and TRBJ2-7; D ambiguous. CDR3 nucleotides: TGTGCCAGCACCGCCTCAGAGAACTCCTACGAGCAGTACTTC. Residues: CASTASENSYEQYF. Complete variable domain (other parts from reference TRBV11-3 and TRBJ2-7): EAGVVQSPRYKIIEKKQPVAFWCNPISGHNTLYWYLQNLGQGPELLIRYENEEAVDDSQLPKDRFSAERLKGVDSTLKIQPAELGDSAVYLCASTASENSYEQYFGPGTRLTVT.